The 3 T cell receptor beta chains presented below share a single source sample, sequenced in a study of T-cell reconstitution after alpha-beta-depleted transplantation in children. This sample's TCRbeta library carried unique molecular identifier barcodes. TCRdb re-derived calls from the PCR reads in MiXCR, one entry per CDR3 protein. The table has about a million distinct CDR3 sequences, around 30% seen once. Sequenced here: PBMCs, mostly from graft donor cells, sampled 360 days after TCRalphabeta/CD19-depleted stem cell transplant. The receptors originated from a boy under two years old who had a stem cell transplant for SCID, so the T cells may come from the graft donor.

This clonotype was picked up a small number of times. This chain uses TRBV12-3 or TRBV12-4 with TRBJ2-1; D possibly matches TRBD1 or TRBD2 (6 bases each). The V and J ends lost 8 bases and 4 bases respectively, with 12 bases between them. CDR3 length: 13 residues. This CDR3 is CASRRGPYNEQFF. The CDR3 region has the DNA TGTGCCAGCCGCCGGGGGCCTTACAATGAGCAGTTCTTC.

There are a few counts of this clonotype. The chain uses TRBV20-1 and TRBJ2-1, with unresolved D. Trimming stripped 1 base from V and 9 bases from J, with 16 bases between. Germline assignment: CDR1 DFQATT and CDR2 SNEGSKA (reference sequence). CDR3 size: 14 residues. CDR3 nucleotides: TGCAGTGCTAGAGCTGGCCACACCGCGGTTGAGCAGTTCTTC. Translation gives CSARAGHTAVEQFF.

This clonotype was seen more than once but under ten times. The chain uses TRBV5-1 and TRBJ2-1; D call uncertain. Germline V lookup: CDR1 SGHRS, CDR2 YFSETQ. Deletions cut 4 bases from V and 7 bases from J, with 6 bases between. This CDR3 has 11 residues. The CDR3 DNA sequence: TGCGCCAGCAGCATGGGAAATGAGCAGTTCTTC. This sequence encodes CASSMGNEQFF.